Listed below are T cell receptor beta chains from one sample, sequenced in a study of cytomegalovirus exposure and HLA in healthy donors. Data came from immunoSEQ multiplex PCR; TCRdb stores just in-frame clones and leaves some out. The sample has about 70,000 clones. The material sequenced was PBMCs. The source of these receptors is a female donor in good health and CMV-seropositive. CDR3s include the opening cysteine and the closing phenylalanine or tryptophan. The order of the fields is V gene, J gene, D gene, CDR3 DNA, CDR3 protein. A D gene is named only where the DNA matches it firmly.

v_gene: TRBV30
j_gene: TRBJ2-1
d_gene: TRBD2
CDR3nt: TGTGCCTGGAGTGTACTAGCGGGAGGTTACAATGAGCAGTTCTTC
CDR3aa: CAWSVLAGGYNEQFF

v_gene: TRBV30
j_gene: TRBJ2-5
d_gene: -
CDR3nt: TGTGCCTGGAGTGTAACACCTCGTTATTACCAGTACTTC
CDR3aa: CAWSVTPRYYQYF

v_gene: TRBV4-1
j_gene: TRBJ2-7
d_gene: TRBD2
CDR3nt: TGCGCCAGCAGCCAGATGAGCGGGGCTTACGAGCAGTACTTC
CDR3aa: CASSQMSGAYEQYF

v_gene: TRBV28
j_gene: TRBJ1-4
d_gene: TRBD1
CDR3nt: TGTGCCAGCAGTTTTGGCGGACAGGGGAATGAAAAACTGTTTTTT
CDR3aa: CASSFGGQGNEKLFF

v_gene: TRBV19
j_gene: TRBJ1-6
d_gene: -
CDR3nt: TGTGCCAGTAGCCGTTTCTCCCCCAGGGCAGGCTATAATTCACCCCTCCACTTT
CDR3aa: CASSRFSPRAGYNSPLHF

v_gene: TRBV29-1
j_gene: TRBJ2-6
d_gene: -
CDR3nt: TGCAGCGCGGGCCCAGGGGATGGGGCCAACGTCCTGACTTTC
CDR3aa: CSAGPGDGANVLTF

v_gene: TRBV5-6
j_gene: TRBJ1-2
d_gene: -
CDR3nt: TGTGCCAGCTTTCCCGGACAGCGATTCTATGGCTACACCTTC
CDR3aa: CASFPGQRFYGYTF

v_gene: TRBV5-1
j_gene: TRBJ1-1
d_gene: -
CDR3nt: TGCGCCAGCAGCGACGGACAGAGGGGGAACACTGAAGCTTTCTTT
CDR3aa: CASSDGQRGNTEAFF

v_gene: TRBV19
j_gene: TRBJ1-2
d_gene: -
CDR3nt: TGTGCCAGTAGTATGCGGGACCTCTTCTATGGCTACACCTTC
CDR3aa: CASSMRDLFYGYTF

v_gene: TRBV19
j_gene: TRBJ2-5
d_gene: -
CDR3nt: TGTGCCAGTAGTCAGGGGATCCAAGAGACCCAGTACTTC
CDR3aa: CASSQGIQETQYF

v_gene: TRBV28
j_gene: TRBJ2-7
d_gene: -
CDR3nt: TGTGCCAGCAGTTGGCAGGGGAGTCTCTACGAGCAGTACTTC
CDR3aa: CASSWQGSLYEQYF

v_gene: TRBV19
j_gene: TRBJ1-6
d_gene: -
CDR3nt: TGTGCCAGTAGTACCGGGACACCGAATTCACCCCTCCACTTT
CDR3aa: CASSTGTPNSPLHF

v_gene: TRBV6-5
j_gene: TRBJ1-1
d_gene: -
CDR3nt: TGTGCCAGCAGTCACCCTTCGACAGCTGAAGCTTTCTTT
CDR3aa: CASSHPSTAEAFF

v_gene: TRBV18
j_gene: TRBJ2-5
d_gene: -
CDR3nt: TGTGCCAGCTCATCACGCCAGGGGTCACAAGAGACCCAGTACTTC
CDR3aa: CASSSRQGSQETQYF

v_gene: TRBV6-1
j_gene: TRBJ1-1
d_gene: TRBD1
CDR3nt: TGTGCCAGCAGCGCCGGGACAGAGAACACTGAAGCTTTCTTT
CDR3aa: CASSAGTENTEAFF

v_gene: TRBV19
j_gene: TRBJ2-7
d_gene: -
CDR3nt: TGTGCCAGTATCACGGGGGGCCACGAGCAGTACTTC
CDR3aa: CASITGGHEQYF

v_gene: TRBV7-9
j_gene: TRBJ1-6
d_gene: -
CDR3nt: TGTGCCAGCAGCTTACGCAGGGGTTATAATTCACCCCTCCACTTT
CDR3aa: CASSLRRGYNSPLHF

v_gene: TRBV6-1
j_gene: TRBJ1-1
d_gene: -
CDR3nt: TGTGCCAGCAGTGGACAGGAGGTGTTTATGGACCGGGCTGAAGCTTTCTTT
CDR3aa: CASSGQEVFMDRAEAFF

v_gene: TRBV5-5
j_gene: TRBJ1-2
d_gene: TRBD1
CDR3nt: TGTGCCAGCAGCTTGTCTGGGACAGGGGTCACCTTC
CDR3aa: CASSLSGTGVTF